What follows is one T cell receptor beta chain and its context. The antigen is unknown. The sample is drawn from a study of shared clonotypes between healthy human individuals. Study conclusions and caveats: Across a handful of donors, naive CD4 shared around 5.4%, naive CD8 3% to 3.5%, memory CD4 2.3%, memory CD8 more than 0.35%.

For each subset, genomic DNA was distributed in equal portions over several immunoSEQ plates. Sequencing used immunoSEQ multiplex PCR; TCRdb keeps in-frame clones, though not all of them. The table has 700,000 to 950,000 clones, roughly 96% seen once; the top ten hold roughly 0.23%. CD45RO negativity and positive selection for CCR7 defined naive CD8 cells, a population that excluded terminally differentiated effector memory CD45RA+ cells. Germline values: CDR1 MNHEY, CDR2 SMNVEV (reference sequence). This CDR3 has 12 amino acids. Trimming took 4 bases from V and 10 from J, leaving 11 bases between them.

This TCR was sampled from a man aged 25 to 40 in good health. This chain links TRBV27 with TRBJ2-1, with no clear D. Sequenced: naive CD8+ T cells sorted from blood. The CDR3 nucleotides are TGTGCCAGCAGTTGGACCGGGCGAGAGCAGTTCTTC. Protein: CASSWTGREQFF.